This TCR beta chain is from a study of CD8 T cells in Susac syndrome. Roughly 0.45 to 1 ug RNA was reverse transcribed with random hexamers. In TCRdb, the immunoSEQ multiplex PCR reads were re-called with MiXCR into one record per CDR3 protein. The table records 140,000 or so distinct CDR3 sequences, approximately 95% of them present only once. The multiple sclerosis controls were treatment-naive patients affected by stable or active relapsing-remitting disease. The germline CDR1 and CDR2 sequences are DFQATT and SNEGSKA (reference sequence). The CDR3 consists of 15 residues. The ends were cut back, 5 bases at V and 0 bases at J, with 16 bases in the middle.

The chain employs TRBV20-1 and TRBJ2-5; no reliable D call. The clonotype originates from a human donor with multiple sclerosis. Sequencing was carried out using CD4+ T cells from PBMCs. DNA for the CDR3: TGCAGTGCTCCTAAACGAGGAAAGTACCAAGAGACCCAGTACTTC. Translation: CSAPKRGKYQETQYF.